This TCR beta chain was sequenced for a study of siplizumab effects on memory and regulatory T cells. Overall study findings and caveats: Mean Treg-derived proportions of mappable alloreactive CD4+ clones were around 70% for siplizumab and roughly 27% for controls. Proliferating Tregs taken from siplizumab cultures were not shown to have a confirmed suppressive function. Alloreactive clones mapping to unstimulated subsets formed only a minor fraction.

With respect to this clone: Its antigen remains unknown.

Only in-frame clones appear in the TCRdb table, and some are missing; sequencing was by immunoSEQ multiplex PCR. The sample gives tens of thousands of clones, 93% of which show up once; 5% is in the top ten. The TCR sequence derives from a human donor in good health. The specimen was CD8+ T cells sorted from blood.

As DNA, the CDR3 is TGTGCCAGCAGACTCACAGGGGATGGCAATCAGCCCCAGCATTTT. Residues: CASRLTGDGNQPQHF. The gene calls are TRBV27 and TRBJ1-5; TRBD1 aligns across 7 bases. This CDR3 contains 15 residues. Germline CDR1 is MNHEY and CDR2 is SMNVEV (reference sequence). The junction had 7 bases not matched to a gene; V was cut back by 6 bases and J by 2 bases.